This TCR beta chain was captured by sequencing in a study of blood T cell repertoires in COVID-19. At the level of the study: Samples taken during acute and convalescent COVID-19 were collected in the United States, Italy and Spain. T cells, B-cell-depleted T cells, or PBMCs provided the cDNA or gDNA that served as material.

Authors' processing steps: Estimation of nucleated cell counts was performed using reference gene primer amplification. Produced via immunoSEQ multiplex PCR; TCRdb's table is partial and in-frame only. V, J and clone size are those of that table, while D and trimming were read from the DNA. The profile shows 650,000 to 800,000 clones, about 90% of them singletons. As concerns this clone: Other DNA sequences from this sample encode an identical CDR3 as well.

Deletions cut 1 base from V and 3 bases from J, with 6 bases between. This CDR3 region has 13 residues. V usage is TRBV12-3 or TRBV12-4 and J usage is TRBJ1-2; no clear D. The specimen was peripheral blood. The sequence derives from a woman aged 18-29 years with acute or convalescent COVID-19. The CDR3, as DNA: TGTGCCAGCAGTTTAGACAGAGACTATGGCTACACCTTC. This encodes CASSLDRDYGYTF.